A single sample gave rise to the 13 T cell receptor beta chains below, sequenced in a study of Graves' ophthalmopathy and Graves' hyperthyroidism. From RNA, the CDR3 regions of TCR beta chains were amplified and sequenced. Investigators did first-round RT-PCR with HTBI primers, then second-round multiplex PCR. Via MiXCR, TCRdb re-called the multiplex PCR reads, giving one row per CDR3 protein. The sample carries hundreds of thousands of distinct CDR3 sequences, roughly 39% recorded once. The sequenced sample was peripheral blood. These receptors originate from an adult man with Graves' ophthalmopathy.

The chain joins TRBV27 to TRBJ2-7; D gene uncertain. V gave up 7 bases and J gave up 4 bases, with 11 bases separating them. Germline CDR1 MNHEY, CDR2 SMNVEV (reference sequence). The CDR3 is 12 amino acids. CDR3 bases: TGTGCCAGCATTGGGGAAGCATACGAGCAGTACTTC. It specifies CASIGEAYEQYF.

The rearrangement uses TRBV6-6 and TRBJ1-5; tentatively, D is TRBD1 (5 bases). The V and J ends lost 0 bases and 2 bases respectively, with 14 bases between them. Germline V gene sequence: CDR1 MNHNY, CDR2 SVGAGI (reference sequence). This CDR3 spans 17 amino acids. CDR3 loop: CASSYSAGYGGNQPQHF. The CDR3 DNA follows: TGTGCCAGCAGTTACTCGGCAGGGTACGGGGGCAATCAGCCCCAGCATTTT.

This chain uses TRBV7-6 with TRBJ2-2; D possibly uses TRBD1 or TRBD2 (5 bases each). Trimming removed 5 bases from V and 11 bases from J, with 21 bases in between. The CDR3 covers 15 residues. Germline CDR1 is SGHVS and CDR2 is FNYEAQ. The CDR3 loop reads CASSNRGGLQDELFF. For the CDR3, the DNA is TGTGCCAGCAGCAACCGGGGCGGTTTACAGGACGAGCTGTTTTTT.

The V and J genes are TRBV11-2 and TRBJ2-2; D may be TRBD2 (5 bases). The CDR3 length is 13 residues. V lost 7 bases and J lost 5, with 11 bases in between. Germline V gives CDR1 SGHAT, CDR2 FQNNGV. DNA of the CDR3: TGTGCCAGCATACCAGGAGGAACCGGGGAGCTGTTTTTT. Translation: CASIPGGTGELFF.

V is TRBV7-2 and J is TRBJ2-5; D might be TRBD1 (6 bases). CDR1 and CDR2 from the germline V gene are SGHTA and FQGNSA. There are 13 residues in the CDR3. V was pared by 7 bases and J by 9 bases, with 18 bases between. The CDR3 DNA reads TGTGCCAGCAATACAGGGAGAGGTCAGCCCCAGTACTTC. This gives the protein CASNTGRGQPQYF. The full variable domain, rest sourced from reference TRBV7-2 and TRBJ2-5, is GAGVSQSPSNKVTEKGKDVELRCDPISGHTALYWYRQSLGQGLEFLIYFQGNSAPDKSGLPSDRFSAERTGGSVSTLTIQRTQQEDSAVYLCASNTGRGQPQYFGPGTRLLVL.

Comments on this clonotype: A much larger clone differs by one base, so this may be a read error. The genes are TRBV20-1 and TRBJ1-2; unclear D gene. The CDR3 spans 12 residues. Germline CDR1 and CDR2: DFQATT and SNEGSKA (reference sequence). Trimming removed 6 bases from V and 2 bases from J, with 10 bases in between. The chain's CDR3 is CSARMENYGYTF. CDR3 in DNA: TGCAGTGCAAGGATGGAGAACTATGGCTACACCTTC.

The genes are TRBV18 and TRBJ1-2; perhaps TRBD1 as D (5 bases). The CDR3 is made up of 13 amino acids. V was trimmed by 4 bases and J by 8 bases, leaving 14 bases between them. The germline V gene has CDR1 KGHSH and CDR2 LQKENI. CDR3 sequence: CASSQGASEGYTF. The DNA of the CDR3 is TGTGCCAGCTCACAAGGGGCTTCAGAGGGCTACACCTTC. Full variable domain (missing parts from reference TRBV18 and TRBJ1-2): NAGVMQNPRHLVRRRGQEARLRCSPMKGHSHVYWYRQLPEEGLKFMVYLQKENIIDESGMPKERFSAEFPKEGPSILRIQQVVRGDSAAYFCASSQGASEGYTFGSGTRLTVV.

Written as DNA, the CDR3 is TGTGCCAGCAGCTTGAGTCCGACCCACAATGAGCAGTTCTTC. It encodes CASSLSPTHNEQFF. This chain joins TRBV11-2 and TRBJ2-7; no reliable D call. The J call may be wrong; the DNA end is better matched by TRBJ2-1. The length of the CDR3 is 14 residues. Germline CDR1 reads SGHAT; CDR2 reads FQNNGV.

The CDR3 loop is CSASEIGPVDGYTF. As DNA, the CDR3 is TGCAGTGCTAGCGAGATTGGCCCCGTGGACGGCTACACCTTC. The J gene is TRBJ1-2, the V gene TRBV20-1; D unresolved. The V end was cut by 3 bases, the J end by 8 bases, with 19 bases between. The length of the CDR3 is 14 residues. Germline CDR1 is DFQATT and CDR2 is SNEGSKA (reference sequence).

This clonotype was seen repeatedly, ten times or more. This chain connects TRBV29-1 to TRBJ1-2; D is unclear. V was cut by 4 bases and J by 6 bases, with 9 bases left in between. This CDR3 is built from 11 residues. CDR1 is SQVTM, CDR2 ANQGSEA, per germline. CDR3 bases: TGCAGCGTTGTGGCGGGCGATGGCTACACCTTC. This translates into CSVVAGDGYTF.

The V call is TRBV2, the J call TRBJ1-2, with 11 bases that match TRBD1. Per the germline V gene, CDR1 is SNHLY and CDR2 is FYNNEI. Trimming at V came to 6 bases and at J to 4 bases, leaving 4 bases not matched to a gene. The CDR3 has 14 residues. The CDR3 loop is CASSGTGGFYGYTF. CDR3 DNA: TGTGCCAGCAGCGGGACAGGGGGATTCTATGGCTACACCTTC.

The sample holds a few counts of this clonotype. A much larger clonotype is one base distant, so this may be a read error. The V gene is TRBV20-1, the J gene TRBJ1-6; D not resolved. This CDR3 is built from 14 residues. Deletions cut 0 bases from V and 11 bases from J, with 14 bases between. CDR1 is DFQATT, CDR2 SNEGSKA, per germline (reference sequence). In DNA, the CDR3 is TGCAGTGCTAGAGAGGGTGCAGGATATCCACCCCTCCACTTT. Translation gives CSAREGAGYPPLHF.

This clonotype has a count of ten or more. The V call is TRBV5-1, the J call TRBJ2-7; D might be TRBD1 or TRBD2, each matching 5 bases. V was cut by 3 bases and J by 5 bases, with 12 bases left in between. CDR1 and CDR2 (germline): SGHRS, YFSETQ. The CDR3 is made up of 13 amino acids. The CDR3 coding sequence is TGCGCCAGCAGCTCTGGGGGTTCCCACGAGCAGTACTTC. Encoded protein: CASSSGGSHEQYF.